Listed below are T cell receptor beta chains from one sample, sequenced in a study of blood T cell repertoires in COVID-19. Produced via immunoSEQ multiplex PCR; TCRdb's table is partial and in-frame only. The sample carries around 160,000 clones, 85% recorded once. Sequencing used peripheral blood. The receptors were gathered from a woman in her thirties or forties with active or convalescent COVID-19. The CDR3 runs from the conserved cysteine through the conserved F or W. The D gene is left open where the match is weak. Only part of the rows carry a size: once, few, many, or a class if the clone is expanded.

size	V	D	J	CDR3	DNA
NA	TRBV18	TRBD1	TRBJ2-2	CASSQTGSGELFF	TGTGCCAGCTCACAGACAGGGTCCGGGGAGCTGTTTTTT
NA	TRBV30	TRBD1	TRBJ2-3	CAWGAGTGSTDTQYF	TGTGCCTGGGGGGCCGGGACAGGGAGCACAGATACGCAGTATTTT
once	TRBV28	NA	TRBJ1-1	CASSSHAVSMNTEAFF	TGTGCCAGCAGTTCGCATGCGGTGTCCATGAACACTGAAGCTTTCTTT
NA	TRBV10-1	NA	TRBJ2-7	CASSESNGDEQYF	TGCGCCAGCAGTGAGTCAAACGGTGACGAGCAGTACTTC
NA	TRBV5-6	TRBD1	TRBJ2-7	CASSLGQGYYEQYF	TGTGCCAGCAGCTTGGGACAGGGGTACTACGAGCAGTACTTC
NA	TRBV28	NA	TRBJ1-2	CASSSSGHLNYGYTF	TGTGCCAGCAGTTCCTCCGGACACCTTAACTATGGCTACACCTTC
NA	TRBV7-9	NA	TRBJ2-2	CASSDYGGRFTGELFF	TGTGCCAGCAGCGACTACGGTGGCCGATTCACCGGGGAGCTGTTTTTT
NA	TRBV3-1/TRBV3-2	NA	TRBJ1-2	CASSPSRFGGGNGYTF	TGTGCCAGCAGCCCAAGTCGGTTCGGGGGAGGGAATGGCTACACCTTC
NA	TRBV5-1	NA	TRBJ2-3	CASSLDRSTDTQYF	TGCGCCAGCAGCCTAGACAGGAGCACAGATACGCAGTATTTT
NA	TRBV3-1/TRBV3-2	TRBD2	TRBJ2-3	CASSPYGGGPTDTQYF	TGTGCCAGCAGCCCCTACGGGGGAGGGCCCACAGATACGCAGTATTTT
once	TRBV24-1	TRBD1	TRBJ2-3	CATSDLGQGAINAQYF	TGTGCCACCAGTGATTTAGGGCAGGGGGCGATTAATGCGCAGTATTTT
NA	TRBV6-2/TRBV6-3	NA	TRBJ1-1	CASSYRGFVNTEAFF	TGTGCCAGCAGTTATCGGGGTTTCGTGAACACTGAAGCTTTCTTT
NA	TRBV5-3	TRBD1	TRBJ1-3	CARSRDRDRESNSGNTIYF	TGTGCCAGAAGCCGTGACCGGGACAGGGAGTCAAACTCTGGAAACACCATATATTTT
NA	TRBV5-1	TRBD1	TRBJ1-3	CASSSTGDTIYF	TGCGCCAGCAGCTCGACAGGGGACACCATATATTTT
once	TRBV7-2	TRBD1	TRBJ1-1	CASNLQTGTLGTEAFF	TGTGCCAGCAACCTCCAGACAGGGACCTTGGGCACTGAAGCTTTCTTT
NA	TRBV6-2/TRBV6-3	NA	TRBJ2-7	CASSTIGKTSPGEQYF	TGTGCCAGCAGTACCATAGGGAAAACTTCGCCGGGGGAGCAGTACTTC
NA	TRBV10-3	TRBD2	TRBJ2-3	CAISELAGTDTQYF	TGTGCCATCAGTGAATTAGCGGGAACAGATACGCAGTATTTT
NA	TRBV12-3/TRBV12-4	NA	TRBJ1-5	CASTLNGQPQHF	TGTGCCAGTACACTTAACGGGCAGCCCCAGCATTTT
once	TRBV30	NA	TRBJ1-1	CAWGRGRNTEAFF	TGTGCCTGGGGTAGAGGGAGGAACACTGAAGCTTTCTTT
NA	TRBV27	TRBD2	TRBJ2-1	CASSLRGTSVINEQFF	TGTGCCAGCAGTTTAAGGGGGACTAGTGTGATAAATGAGCAGTTCTTC
NA	TRBV27	NA	TRBJ1-6	CASSLGGWSPLHF	TGTGCCAGCAGTTTAGGGGGCTGGTCACCCCTCCACTTT
once	TRBV6-5	NA	TRBJ1-5	CASSYSKLSVLEPQHF	TGTGCCAGCAGTTACAGTAAGTTGTCGGTTTTGGAGCCCCAGCATTTT
NA	TRBV28	NA	TRBJ2-7	CASTRTSTYEQYF	TGTGCCAGCACCCGCACTAGTACCTACGAGCAGTACTTC
NA	TRBV5-1	NA	TRBJ2-1	CASSFTTYNEQFF	TGCGCCAGCAGCTTCACTACATACAATGAGCAGTTCTTC
NA	TRBV19	NA	TRBJ1-2	CASRPETGLNYGYTF	TGTGCCAGTAGACCCGAGACAGGCCTTAACTATGGCTACACCTTC
NA	TRBV5-1	NA	TRBJ2-5	CASSSQNTEETQYF	TGCGCCAGCAGCTCTCAAAATACAGAAGAGACCCAGTACTTC
NA	TRBV12-3/TRBV12-4	TRBD1	TRBJ1-1	CASTAGGTEAFF	TGTGCCAGCACCGCAGGGGGCACTGAAGCTTTCTTT
NA	TRBV28	NA	TRBJ1-5	CASSPAQGGNQPQHF	TGTGCCAGCAGTCCTGCACAGGGAGGCAATCAGCCCCAGCATTTT
NA	TRBV18	NA	TRBJ1-1	CASSQQELNTEAFF	TGTGCCAGCTCACAACAGGAACTGAACACTGAAGCTTTCTTT
NA	TRBV28	NA	TRBJ2-1	CASTVPLGKTNNEQFF	TGTGCCTCAACAGTTCCCCTCGGGAAAACTAACAATGAGCAGTTCTTC
NA	TRBV7-2	NA	TRBJ2-7	CASSLDQVLSSYEQYF	TGTGCCAGCAGCTTAGATCAGGTCTTAAGCTCCTACGAGCAGTACTTC